This T cell receptor beta chain derives from a study of blood T cell repertoires in COVID-19 (dated by TCRdb to between 2020 and 2021). Regarding the research as a whole: Collaborator samples came from the United States, Italy and Spain and covered acute and convalescent phases of COVID-19. Where HLA class I and class II types were available, the types were taken from metadata supplied by the sample provider, not from assay-based typing. The repertoires were released in a freely available public database intended as a resource for research on the immune response to SARS-CoV-2. Samples were obtained from the ongoing ImmuneRACE study (first 160 participants) and from 1,254 subjects provided by 6 global collaborators. Nearly every sample came with metadata listing a de-identified subject ID, COVID-19 status, age in years and sex. The material from the prospective study consisted of cDNA or gDNA derived from T cells, B-cell-depleted T cells, or PBMCs. Subjects who had been exposed to COVID-19, were actively infected with it, or had recovered from it provided the deeply sampled blood TCRbeta repertoires that made up the dataset.

TCRbeta CDR3 regions were amplified from genomic DNA by means of the immunoSEQ Assay, a bias-controlled multiplex PCR. The original pipeline was this. The number of nucleated cells in each sample was estimated by amplification of reference gene primers within the assay. Sequence reads were collapsed and filtered to measure the absolute abundance of every unique TCRbeta CDR3 rearrangement. For each sample, productive Simpson clonality was calculated as the square root of Simpson's diversity index across productive rearrangements. This is the immuneACCESS table as TCRdb keeps it, with only in-frame sequences that have V and J called. A part of the clones is gone; compared with another copy, unresolved V genes explain less than half, and the rest is unexplained. The DNA was the basis for D and trimming; V, J and clone size are from that table. For this sample the table gives about 300,000 clones, of which roughly 84% were detected only once. Of the sample, 1.4% to 1.5% falls within the top ten clones.

At one collaborating source in Seattle, patients were enrolled during active infection and were followed longitudinally through the course of disease. Each collaborating institution followed its own protocols to collect whole blood in K2EDTA tubes. For TCRbeta analysis, collaborator samples were shipped as frozen whole blood, as isolated PBMCs, or as DNA extracted from either sample type. CDR1 and CDR2, per the germline V gene (reference sequence), are PRHDT and FYEKMQ. Trimming at the junction amounts to 0 bases on V and 6 bases on J, and the germline ends lie 9 bases apart. Including the terminal cysteine and phenylalanine, the CDR3 comprises 14 residues. Just CDR3 DNA is preserved here, 42 bases in frame from base 1. Study-wide conclusions, independent of this receptor: The amount of clinical and demographic metadata varied by source and participant and was provided uncurated.

About this clone: Its antigen remains undetermined. Base-call qualities are not available, and no considerably larger clone is one nucleotide away.

The sequence came from a human donor with COVID-19, enrolled during active disease. The donor label of this sample is uncertain. The sequencing input was peripheral blood. The chain employs TRBV13 and TRBJ1-5, with no confidently assigned D gene. The nucleotides read TGTGCCAGCAGCTTAGGTTTGCGGGGTCAGCCCCAGCATTTT. It specifies CASSLGLRGQPQHF.